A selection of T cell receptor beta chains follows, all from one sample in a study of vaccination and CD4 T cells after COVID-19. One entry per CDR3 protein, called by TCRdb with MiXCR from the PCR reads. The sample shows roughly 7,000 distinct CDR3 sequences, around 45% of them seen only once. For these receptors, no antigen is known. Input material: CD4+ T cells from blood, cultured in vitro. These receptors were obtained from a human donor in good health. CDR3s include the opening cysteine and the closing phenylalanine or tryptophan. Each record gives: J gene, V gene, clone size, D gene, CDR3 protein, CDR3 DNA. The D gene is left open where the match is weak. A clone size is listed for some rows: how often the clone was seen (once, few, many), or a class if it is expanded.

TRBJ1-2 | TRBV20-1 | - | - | CSARDRGRARSGDKGYTF | TGCAGTGCTAGAGATCGGGGCAGGGCCCGGTCGGGGGATAAGGGCTACACCTTC
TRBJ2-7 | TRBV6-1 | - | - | CASSASGAGDDYEQYF | TGTGCCAGCAGTGCCTCCGGGGCAGGGGATGACTACGAGCAGTACTTC
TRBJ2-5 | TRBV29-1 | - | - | CSVAALERSTQYF | TGCAGCGTTGCGGCACTAGAGAGGTCGACCCAGTACTTC
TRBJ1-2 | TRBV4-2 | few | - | CASSQVSANYGYTF | TGTGCCAGCAGCCAAGTTTCAGCTAACTATGGCTACACCTTC
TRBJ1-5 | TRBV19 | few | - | CASSREVGWGQPQHF | TGTGCCAGTAGTAGGGAAGTCGGGTGGGGTCAGCCCCAGCATTTT
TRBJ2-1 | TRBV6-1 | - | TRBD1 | CASSHEAGGAYNEQFF | TGTGCCAGCAGCCACGAGGCAGGGGGCGCGTACAATGAGCAGTTCTTC
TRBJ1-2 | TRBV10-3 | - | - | CAISEQGLDYGYTF | TGTGCCATCAGTGAACAAGGGTTGGACTATGGCTACACCTTC
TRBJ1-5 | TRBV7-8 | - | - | CASSYRGGPSRGQPQHF | TGTGCCAGCAGCTATAGGGGAGGCCCCTCTCGTGGTCAGCCCCAGCATTTT
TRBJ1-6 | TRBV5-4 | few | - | CASSFRDGNSPLHF | TGTGCCAGCAGCTTCCGGGACGGTAATTCACCCCTCCACTTT
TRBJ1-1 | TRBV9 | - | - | CASSVGGVDTEAFF | TGTGCCAGCAGCGTAGGCGGGGTGGACACTGAAGCTTTCTTT
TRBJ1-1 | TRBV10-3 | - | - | CAISENARVDKAFF | TGTGCCATCAGTGAGAATGCACGAGTCGATAAAGCTTTCTTT
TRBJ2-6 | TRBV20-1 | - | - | CSAPPRVGANVLTF | TGCAGTGCCCCTCCCCGGGTGGGGGCCAACGTCCTGACTTTC
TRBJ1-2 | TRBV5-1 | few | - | CASSLRDWGYGYTF | TGCGCCAGCAGCTTGAGGGATTGGGGATATGGCTACACCTTC
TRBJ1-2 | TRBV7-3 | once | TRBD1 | CASSPDRGSYGYTF | TGTGCCAGCAGCCCAGACAGGGGGTCCTATGGCTACACCTTC
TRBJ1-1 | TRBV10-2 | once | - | CASSDPTGETAEAFF | TGCGCCAGCAGTGACCCGACCGGGGAGACGGCTGAAGCTTTCTTT
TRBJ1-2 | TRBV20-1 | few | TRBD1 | CSAMTYRTGYGYTF | TGCAGTGCTATGACTTATAGGACAGGGTATGGCTACACCTTC
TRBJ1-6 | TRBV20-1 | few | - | CSAREAARPDNSPLHF | TGCAGTGCTAGAGAAGCGGCCCGACCAGATAATTCACCCCTCCACTTT
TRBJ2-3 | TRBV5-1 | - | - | CASSLGTAEYTDTQYF | TGCGCCAGCAGCTTGGGGACAGCGGAGTACACAGATACGCAGTATTTT
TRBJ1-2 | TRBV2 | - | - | CASSEGVYGYTF | TGTGCCAGCAGTGAGGGGGTATATGGCTACACCTTC
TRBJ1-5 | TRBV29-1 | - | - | CSVGKGPQQPQHF | TGCAGCGTAGGAAAGGGGCCGCAGCAGCCCCAGCATTTT
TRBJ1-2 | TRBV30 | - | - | CARAEGMKANYGYTF | TGTGCCCGGGCTGAGGGGATGAAAGCTAACTATGGCTACACCTTC
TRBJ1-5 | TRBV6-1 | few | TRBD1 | CASSPPGGPNQPQHF | TGTGCCAGCAGTCCCCCAGGGGGGCCTAATCAGCCCCAGCATTTT
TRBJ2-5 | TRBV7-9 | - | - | CASSLITSRETQYF | TGTGCCAGCAGCTTGATAACTAGCAGGGAGACCCAGTACTTC
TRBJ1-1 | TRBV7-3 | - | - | CASRDFRGGGTEAFF | TGTGCCAGCAGAGATTTTCGGGGAGGTGGCACTGAAGCTTTCTTT
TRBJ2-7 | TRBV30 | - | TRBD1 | CAWGTGVYEQYF | TGTGCCTGGGGGACAGGGGTCTACGAGCAGTACTTC
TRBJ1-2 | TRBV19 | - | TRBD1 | CASSTTDRGGGGYTF | TGTGCCAGTAGTACGACGGACAGGGGAGGAGGTGGCTACACCTTC
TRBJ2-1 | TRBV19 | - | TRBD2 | CASSILASGAYNERFF | TGTGCCAGTAGTATACTGGCTAGCGGAGCCTACAATGAGCGGTTCTTC